This T cell receptor beta chain was recorded in a study of cytomegalovirus exposure and HLA in healthy donors. The wider study: A prior analysis found about 110 million unique TCR beta sequences from approximately 190 million T cells.

Use of 60 Vbeta and 13 Jbeta primers characterized the PCR. The repertoire was sequenced with immunoSEQ multiplex PCR; TCRdb's copy has only in-frame clones and lacks some. The sample contains roughly 170,000 clones, 80% of which appear only once. Study-wide findings and caveats: Some TCR beta chains (around 160 of them) were listed as cytomegalovirus-associated. Prior analysis indicated that the majority of TCR beta V segments exhibited productivity approximately 90% or approximately 30% of the time. Later analysis associated a missense DCLRE1C variant with TCR beta V- and J-gene trimming.

Points on this clone: Its antigen is not known.

The length of the CDR3 is 14 residues. The V and J ends lost 5 bases and 7 bases respectively, with 18 bases between them. Germline CDR1 and CDR2: SGHTA and FQGNSA. The receptor was isolated from a woman aged 45-65 years in good health and CMV-seropositive. Sequencing was done on a sample of PBMCs. The J gene is TRBJ2-7, the V gene TRBV7-2; tentatively, D is TRBD2 (5 bases). CDR3 region: CASSPASFSREQYF. The CDR3 DNA is TGTGCCAGCAGCCCTGCTAGCTTCTCTCGTGAGCAGTACTTC.